Described below is a single T cell receptor beta chain sequence and its context. Antigen specificity is unknown. With 5 bases removed from V and 2 bases from J, the gap between germline ends came to 7 bases. Germline V gives CDR1 MNHEY, CDR2 SVGAGI. The CDR3 covers 13 residues. This sample is drawn from a study of CD4 T cell repertoires in COVID-19. Study findings and constraints: Two or all three memory subsets shared several highly expanded SARS-CoV-2-reactive clonotypes. SARS-CoV and/or HKU1 spike cultures shared between 7 and 25% of SARS-CoV-2 clonotypes.

The memory T cells were sequenced right after ex vivo isolation, without culture. The protocol was immunoSEQ multiplex PCR, while the TCRdb copy is restricted to in-frame clones and leaves out a portion. The table lists about 75,000 clones, 83% of them singletons. This TCR was recovered from a human donor who had COVID-19. This sample comprised CD4+ T cells from peripheral blood, obtained after recovery from COVID-19. The chain recombines TRBV6-5 with TRBJ1-3, with D hard to call. The DNA for the CDR3 is TGTGCCAGCAGTCGGACGGCTGGAAACACCATATATTTT. This codes for CASSRTAGNTIYF.